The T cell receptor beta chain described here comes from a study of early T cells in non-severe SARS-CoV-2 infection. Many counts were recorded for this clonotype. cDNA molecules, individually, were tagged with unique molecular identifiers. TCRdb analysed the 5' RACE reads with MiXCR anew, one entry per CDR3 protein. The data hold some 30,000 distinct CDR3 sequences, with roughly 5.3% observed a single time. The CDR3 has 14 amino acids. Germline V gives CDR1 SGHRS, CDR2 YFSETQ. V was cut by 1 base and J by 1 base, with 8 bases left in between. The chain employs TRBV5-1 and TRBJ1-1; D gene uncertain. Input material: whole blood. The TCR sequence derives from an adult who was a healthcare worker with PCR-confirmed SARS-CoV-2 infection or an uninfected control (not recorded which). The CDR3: CASSLYTRNTEAFF. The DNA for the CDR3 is TGCGCCAGCAGCTTGTATACAAGGAACACTGAAGCTTTCTTT.